This T cell receptor (beta chain) was documented in a study of radiotherapy plus CTLA-4 blockade in lung cancer. Overall study findings and caveats: TCR clones from tumors expanded in blood after radiotherapy plus ipilimumab. How blood T cell clones changed early, along with interferon-beta, reportedly forecast response best.

Those patients who had chemo-refractory metastatic non-small-cell lung cancer were given focal radiation along with CTLA-4 blockade through ipilimumab. As concerns this clone: Its antigen is not known.

The data were produced by immunoSEQ multiplex PCR, yet TCRdb's version contains in-frame clones alone and is incomplete. The sample gives tens of thousands of clones, around 77% of which show up once; 2.9% is in the top ten. CDR3 length: 18 residues. The germline CDR1 and CDR2 sequences are MNHEY and SMNVEV (reference sequence). Trimming removed 5 bases from V and 3 bases from J, with 23 bases in between. The chain has TRBV27 and TRBJ1-5; the D gene is possibly TRBD1 (5 bases). This clonotype was obtained from a human donor with non-small cell lung cancer who had a complete response to radiotherapy plus ipilimumab. Specimen: peripheral blood, collected from a patient treated with radiotherapy plus ipilimumab. The CDR3 bases are TGTGCCAGCAGTCCGGGGATCTTTGGCGGGGCAATCAATCAGCCCCAGCATTTT. Protein: CASSPGIFGGAINQPQHF.